The present T cell receptor (beta chain) was sequenced within a study of breast tumors, draining lymph nodes, adjacent tissues. Broader study findings: Findings are consistent with lymph node origin and intratumoral expansion of most tumor T cells. Tumor T cell lymph node origin was a supported hypothesis, not proven. Tumor TCR diversity was below lymph nodes but above nontumor tissue.

The CDR3 totals 15 residues. The germline V gene has CDR1 DFQATT and CDR2 SNEGSKA (reference sequence). Between the trimmed V and J ends, which lost 0 bases and 0 bases, there was a span of 9 bases. This clonotype has a count of ten or more. Its target is not known. TCRdb redid the calling of the multiplex PCR reads with MiXCR, one entry per CDR3 protein. This repertoire shows more than 250,000 distinct CDR3 sequences, 30% to 35% found once; its top ten account for roughly 1.1%. The lymph nodes were axillary draining lymph nodes from breast cancer patients. The chain uses TRBV20-1 and TRBJ1-5, with D unresolved. The sequence was collected from a female donor with breast cancer. Some clones in this sample may be carry-over from other donors' samples. Sequencing was carried out using axillary lymph node tissue. This CDR3 reads CSARDRGYSNQPQHF. Here the CDR3 DNA reads TGCAGTGCTAGAGATCGAGGTTATAGCAATCAGCCCCAGCATTTT.